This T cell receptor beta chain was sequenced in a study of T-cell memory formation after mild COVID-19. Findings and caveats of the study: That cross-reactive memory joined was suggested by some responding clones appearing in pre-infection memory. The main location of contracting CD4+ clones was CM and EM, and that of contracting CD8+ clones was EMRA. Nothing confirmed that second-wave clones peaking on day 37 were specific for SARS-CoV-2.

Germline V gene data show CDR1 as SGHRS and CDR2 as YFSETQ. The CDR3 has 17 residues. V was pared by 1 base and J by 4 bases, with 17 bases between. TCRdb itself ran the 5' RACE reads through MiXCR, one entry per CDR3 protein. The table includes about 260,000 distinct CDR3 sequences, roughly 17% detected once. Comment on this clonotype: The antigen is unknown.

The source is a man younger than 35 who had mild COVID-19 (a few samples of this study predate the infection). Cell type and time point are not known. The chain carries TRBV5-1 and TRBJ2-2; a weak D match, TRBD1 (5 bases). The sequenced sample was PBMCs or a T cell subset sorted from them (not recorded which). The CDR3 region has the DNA TGCGCCAGCAGCTTGCTTCCCTTAGAAGGGGTCACCGGGGAGCTGTTTTTT. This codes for CASSLLPLEGVTGELFF.